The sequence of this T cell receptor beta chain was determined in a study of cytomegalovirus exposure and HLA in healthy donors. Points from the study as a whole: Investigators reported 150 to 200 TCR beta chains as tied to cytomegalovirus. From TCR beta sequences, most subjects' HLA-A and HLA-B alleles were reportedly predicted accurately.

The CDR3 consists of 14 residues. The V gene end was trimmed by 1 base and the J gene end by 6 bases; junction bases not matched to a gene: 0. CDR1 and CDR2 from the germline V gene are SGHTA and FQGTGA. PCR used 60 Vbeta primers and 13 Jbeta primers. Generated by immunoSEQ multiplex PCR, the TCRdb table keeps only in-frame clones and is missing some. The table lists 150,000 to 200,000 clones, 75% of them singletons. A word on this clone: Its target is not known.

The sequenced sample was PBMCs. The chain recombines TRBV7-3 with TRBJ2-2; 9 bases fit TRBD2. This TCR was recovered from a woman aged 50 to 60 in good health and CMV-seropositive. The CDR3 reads CASSLSGGAGELFF. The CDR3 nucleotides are TGTGCCAGCAGCTTAAGCGGGGGGGCCGGGGAGCTGTTTTTT. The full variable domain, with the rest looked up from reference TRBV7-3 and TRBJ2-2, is GAGVSQTPSNKVTEKGKYVELRCDPISGHTALYWYRQSLGQGPEFLIYFQGTGAADDSGLPNDRFFAVRPEGSVSTLKIQRTERGDSAVYLCASSLSGGAGELFFGEGSRLTVL.